The 2 T cell receptor beta chains below were found in one sample sequenced in a study of cytomegalovirus exposure and HLA in healthy donors. It was with 60 Vbeta and 13 Jbeta primers that the PCR ran. This table comes from immunoSEQ multiplex PCR, and its TCRdb copy is limited to in-frame clones, with some not included. Of around 100,000 clones in the sample, approximately 71% were seen once. Material for sequencing was PBMCs. These receptors originate from a woman between 18 and 29 years old in good health and CMV-seropositive.

The rearrangement links TRBV4-3 to TRBJ2-7, with 12 bases that match TRBD1. After removal of 0 bases from V and 4 bases from J, the junction contained 7 bases not matched to a gene. Per the germline V gene, CDR1 is LGHNA and CDR2 is YSLEER. The length of the CDR3 is 17 residues. CDR3 in amino acids: CASSQEPTGQGAYEQYF. CDR3 sequence (DNA): TGCGCCAGCAGCCAAGAGCCGACGGGACAGGGGGCTTACGAGCAGTACTTC.

This clone was seen more than once but under ten times. The chain is built from TRBV5-1 and TRBJ2-1; a weak D match, TRBD2 (5 bases). The CDR3 is 14 amino acids. Germline loops: CDR1 SGHRS, CDR2 YFSETQ. Trimming left V 4 bases short and J 3 bases short, with 11 bases between. CDR3 in amino acids: CASSTSGSYNEQFF. The DNA of the CDR3 is TGCGCCAGCAGCACCAGCGGCAGCTACAATGAGCAGTTCTTC.